The 13 T cell receptor beta chains given below trace back to one sample, sequenced in a study of patients and donors after allogeneic stem cell transplantation. One entry per CDR3 protein, called by TCRdb with MiXCR from the RT-PCR reads. The sample lists about 87,000 distinct CDR3 sequences, about 5% occurring once. Material for sequencing was blood, either unsorted or a sorted T cell fraction (not recorded which). These receptor sequences come from a human donor who was either an allogeneic HSCT recipient or a stem cell or donor lymphocyte infusion donor (not recorded which). It is not recorded whose cells these are; they may come from a transplant donor.

This clonotype has at least ten counts. This chain joins TRBV2 and TRBJ1-2; tentative D call: TRBD1 (5 bases). The CDR3 totals 14 residues. V lost 3 bases and J 8 bases, leaving 16 bases between the germline ends. The germline gives CDR1 SNHLY, CDR2 FYNNEI. CDR3 sequence reads: CASSDVRDPGGYTF. CDR3 nucleotides: TGTGCCAGCAGTGACGTCCGGGACCCGGGGGGCTACACCTTC.

This clonotype was detected ten times or more. V gene TRBV7-3 combines with J gene TRBJ2-1, with a weak D call TRBD1 (6 bases). CDR3 length: 16 residues. The V gene lost 1 base and the J gene lost 0 bases, with 10 bases spanning the gap. CDR1 is SGHTA and CDR2 is FQGTGA in the germline V gene. The CDR3 protein is CASSLIGQSSYNEQFF. CDR3 sequence (DNA): TGTGCCAGCAGCTTAATAGGACAGAGCTCCTACAATGAGCAGTTCTTC.

This clonotype was counted ten times or more. V gene TRBV7-9 combines with J gene TRBJ2-1; D gene uncertain. Germline CDR1 is SEHNR and CDR2 is FQNEAQ (reference sequence). The CDR3 consists of 13 residues. V shed 2 bases and J shed 8 bases, with 10 bases lying between them. The CDR3 DNA reads TGTGCCAGCAGCTTAAATTCCAGAGATGAGCAGTTCTTC. This translates into CASSLNSRDEQFF.

This clonotype was recorded many times. The chain carries TRBV7-9 and TRBJ2-5; D tentatively reads TRBD1 or TRBD2 (5 bases each). V lost 1 base and J 5 bases, leaving 14 bases between the germline ends. Germline V lookup: CDR1 SEHNR, CDR2 FQNEAQ (reference sequence). This CDR3 has 15 residues. CDR3 residues: CASSLGTQGEETQYF. CDR3 coding DNA: TGTGCCAGCAGCTTAGGAACCCAGGGAGAGGAGACCCAGTACTTC.

This clonotype occurred many times. V gene TRBV5-1 combines with J gene TRBJ1-2; 7 positions agree with TRBD1. The germline gives CDR1 SGHRS, CDR2 YFSETQ. CDR3 length equals 19 residues. The V segment lost 3 bases and the J segment 4 bases; nucleotides outside the gene matches: 21. The CDR3 here is CASSSAGGGPSAFGYGYTF. The CDR3 DNA follows: TGCGCCAGCAGCTCGGCGGGAGGGGGCCCGTCCGCGTTCGGCTATGGCTACACCTTC.

There are many counts of this clonotype. The chain links TRBV9 to TRBJ1-4, with D unresolved. The CDR3 is made up of 15 amino acids. Germline V lookup: CDR1 SGDLS, CDR2 YYNGEE. The V and J ends lost 0 bases and 5 bases respectively, with 11 bases between them. The DNA of the CDR3 is TGTGCCAGCAGCGTAGGCATGACGGAGAATGAAAAACTGTTTTTT. This codes for CASSVGMTENEKLFF.

With respect to this clonotype: A clone one base away is much larger, so this may be a read error. The missing conserved phenylalanine or tryptophan at the end of this CDR3 makes a read error likely. The chain combines TRBV19 with TRBJ2-1; no clear D gene. CDR1 and CDR2 from the germline V gene are LNHDA and SQIVND (reference sequence). CDR3 length: 12 residues. V was shortened by 3 bases and J by 9 bases, with 9 bases between the two germline ends. The CDR3 nucleotides read TGTGCCAGTAGTATGGAATTGACTGAGCAGTTCGTC. This codes for CASSMELTEQFV.

This clonotype was detected many times. J is TRBJ1-4 and V is TRBV29-1, with D possibly matching TRBD1 (5 bases). Germline V gives CDR1 SQVTM, CDR2 ANQGSEA. The CDR3 runs to 15 residues. The V end was cut by 6 bases, the J end by 8 bases, with 22 bases between. The CDR3 DNA sequence: TGCAGCGTCGAACTACCCGGGGCGCCCGCGGAAAAACTGTTTTTT. It specifies CSVELPGAPAEKLFF. Using reference TRBV29-1 and TRBJ1-4 for the parts outside the CDR3, the full variable domain is SAVISQKPSRDICQRGTSLTIQCQVDSQVTMMFWYRQQPGQSLTLIATANQGSEATYESGFVIDKFPISRPNLTFSTLTVSNMSPEDSSIYLCSVELPGAPAEKLFFGSGTQLSVL.

This clonotype was picked up a small number of times. The CDR3 nucleotides read TGCGCCAGCAGCCTAGACAGGGAATCGCTTGCAATGCGGAACACCATATATTTT. Translated, it gives CASSLDRESLAMRNTIYF. The chain uses TRBV4-1 and TRBJ1-3; TRBD1 matches 7 bases. Per germline, CDR1 MGHRA and CDR2 YSYEKL. The CDR3 contains 18 residues. V was pared by 4 bases and J by 7 bases, with 19 bases of the junction left unmatched.

This clonotype was found many times. The V and J genes are TRBV2 and TRBJ2-7; D is ambiguous. The CDR3 consists of 11 residues. V gave up 4 bases and J gave up 5 bases, with 6 bases separating them. Germline V gene data show CDR1 as SNHLY and CDR2 as FYNNEI. As DNA, the CDR3 is TGTGCCAGCAGTGGGTTGAACGAGCAGTACTTC. Amino acids: CASSGLNEQYF.

By share, this clonotype ranks as medium-sized. The J gene is TRBJ2-5, the V gene TRBV7-3, with D perhaps TRBD1 (6 bases). V dropped 5 bases and J dropped 1 base, with 11 bases sitting between them. The CDR3 spans 14 residues. Germline V CDR1 and CDR2: SGHTA, FQGTGA. The CDR3 DNA is TGTGCCAGCAGCCCCACAGGGCTCCAAGAGACCCAGTACTTC. It yields the protein CASSPTGLQETQYF.

The CDR3 here is CAWQRPGGYSPLHF. The CDR3 DNA reads as TGTGCCTGGCAGCGTCCAGGGGGATATTCACCCCTCCACTTT. This chain connects TRBV30 to TRBJ1-6, with 7 bases aligning to TRBD1. With 5 bases clipped from V and 8 bases from J, the junction kept 9 bases outside the gene matches. CDR1 and CDR2 from the germline V gene are GTSNPN and SVGIG (reference sequence). This CDR3 has 14 amino acids. The full variable domain, completed using reference TRBV30 and TRBJ1-6, is SQTIHQWPATLVQPVGSPLSLECTVEGTSNPNLYWYRQAAGRGLQLLFYSVGIGQISSEVPQNLSASRPQDRQFILSSKKLLLSDSGFYLCAWQRPGGYSPLHFGNGTRLTVT.

This rearrangement joins TRBV6-1 to TRBJ1-5; the match to TRBD1 covers 8 bases. Germline V gives CDR1 MNHNS, CDR2 SASEGT. J lost 2 bases, V lost 4 bases, and 13 bases had no gene match. The CDR3 length is 18 residues. CDR3 in DNA: TGTGCCAGCAGTGCCTCAGGGGGCGCGGATTTCGGCAATCAGCCCCAGCATTTT. Its translation: CASSASGGADFGNQPQHF.